This note documents a single TCR beta chain sequence. Its target is unknown. This specimen comes from a study of cytomegalovirus exposure and HLA in healthy donors. Study-level findings and limits: A list of about 160 TCR beta chains associated with cytomegalovirus was given. A later analysis found that most CMV-associated TCR beta chains appeared HLA-restricted. In an earlier analysis, most TCR beta V segments were productive about 87% or about 30% of the time.

Amplification used 60 Vbeta primers and 13 Jbeta primers. Profiled with immunoSEQ multiplex PCR; TCRdb holds only in-frame clones, not every one. The table shows roughly 100,000 clones, with about four fifths occurring only once. The J segment lost 4 bases and the V segment lost 1 base, leaving 5 bases of the junction unmatched. The CDR3 is 15 residues long. The V gene's germline CDR1 is SGHRS and CDR2 YFSETQ. Input material: PBMCs. The V call is TRBV5-1, the J call TRBJ1-2; TRBD1 matches at 9 bases. The clonotype originates from a female donor in good health and CMV-seropositive. The CDR3 region has the DNA TGCGCCAGCAGCTTGACAGGGGGCGTAGGCTATGGCTACACCTTC. Encoded protein: CASSLTGGVGYGYTF.